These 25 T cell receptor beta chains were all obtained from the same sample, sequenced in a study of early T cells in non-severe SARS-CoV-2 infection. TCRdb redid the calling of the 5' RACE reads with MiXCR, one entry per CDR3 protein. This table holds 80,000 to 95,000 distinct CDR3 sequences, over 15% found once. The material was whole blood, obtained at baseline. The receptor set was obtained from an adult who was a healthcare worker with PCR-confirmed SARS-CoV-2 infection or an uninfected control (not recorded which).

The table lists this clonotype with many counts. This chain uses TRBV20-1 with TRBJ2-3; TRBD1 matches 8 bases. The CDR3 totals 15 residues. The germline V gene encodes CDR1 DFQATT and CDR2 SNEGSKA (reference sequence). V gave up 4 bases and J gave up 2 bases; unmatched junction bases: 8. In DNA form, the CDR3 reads TGCAGTGCTATCGGACCGGACAGGGTCACAGATACGCAGTATTTT. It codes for CSAIGPDRVTDTQYF.

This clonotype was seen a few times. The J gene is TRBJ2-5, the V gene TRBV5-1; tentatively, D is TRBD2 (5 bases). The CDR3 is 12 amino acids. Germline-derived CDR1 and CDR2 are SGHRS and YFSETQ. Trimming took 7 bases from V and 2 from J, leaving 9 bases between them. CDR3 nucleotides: TGCGCCAGCTTTGAGGGACAAGAGACCCAGTACTTC. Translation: CASFEGQETQYF.

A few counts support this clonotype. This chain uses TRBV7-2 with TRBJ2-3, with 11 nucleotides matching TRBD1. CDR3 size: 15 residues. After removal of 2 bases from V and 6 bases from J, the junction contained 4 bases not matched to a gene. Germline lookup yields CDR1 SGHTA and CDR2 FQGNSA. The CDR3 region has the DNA TGTGCCAGCAGCTTACAGGGACAGGGGGGCGATACGCAGTATTTT. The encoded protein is CASSLQGQGGDTQYF.

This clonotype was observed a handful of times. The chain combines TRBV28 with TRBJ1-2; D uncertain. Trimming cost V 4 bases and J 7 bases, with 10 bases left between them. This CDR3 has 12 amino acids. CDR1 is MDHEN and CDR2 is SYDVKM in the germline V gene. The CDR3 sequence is CASSWADGGYTF. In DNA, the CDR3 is TGTGCCAGCAGTTGGGCAGATGGTGGCTACACCTTC.

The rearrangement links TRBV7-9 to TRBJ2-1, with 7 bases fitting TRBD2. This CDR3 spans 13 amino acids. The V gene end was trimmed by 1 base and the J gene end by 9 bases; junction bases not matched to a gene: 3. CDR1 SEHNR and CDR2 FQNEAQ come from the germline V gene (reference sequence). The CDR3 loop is CASSLELAFEQFF. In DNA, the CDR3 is TGTGCCAGCAGCTTAGAACTAGCGTTTGAGCAGTTCTTC.

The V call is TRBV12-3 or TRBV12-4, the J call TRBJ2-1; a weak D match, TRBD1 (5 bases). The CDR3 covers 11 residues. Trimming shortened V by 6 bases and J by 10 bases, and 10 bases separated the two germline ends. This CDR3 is CASSRRQEQFF. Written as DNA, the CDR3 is TGTGCCAGCAGCAGACGACAGGAGCAGTTCTTC.

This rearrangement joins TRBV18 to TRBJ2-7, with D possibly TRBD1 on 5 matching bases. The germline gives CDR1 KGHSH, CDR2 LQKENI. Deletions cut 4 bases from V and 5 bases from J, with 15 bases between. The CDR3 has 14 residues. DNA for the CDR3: TGTGCCAGCTCACGGGGCCAGGGTATCGACGAGCAGTACTTC. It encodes CASSRGQGIDEQYF.

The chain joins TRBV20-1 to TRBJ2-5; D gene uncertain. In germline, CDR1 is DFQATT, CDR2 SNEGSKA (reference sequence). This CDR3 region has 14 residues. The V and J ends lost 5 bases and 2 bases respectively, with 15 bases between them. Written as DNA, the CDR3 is TGCAGTGCTCCCGCGGTTTCTCGACAAGAGACCCAGTACTTC. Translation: CSAPAVSRQETQYF.

The CDR3 is CASSVQGADGNIQYF. For the CDR3, the DNA is TGTGCCAGCAGCGTTCAGGGGGCAGACGGAAACATTCAGTACTTC. V gene TRBV9 combines with J gene TRBJ2-4; 8 bases align to TRBD1. The CDR3 runs 15 residues. Trimming removed 2 bases from V and 6 bases from J; junction bases left unmatched: 7. Germline CDR1 SGDLS, CDR2 YYNGEE.

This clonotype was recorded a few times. CDR3 protein: CASSQMTSGSNEQFF. The CDR3, as DNA: TGTGCCAGCAGCCAAATGACTAGCGGGAGCAATGAGCAGTTCTTC. J is TRBJ2-1 and V is TRBV3-1, with 12 bases lining up with TRBD2. The CDR3 is 15 amino acids. The V gene's germline CDR1 is LGHDT and CDR2 YNNKEL (reference sequence). The V segment lost 2 bases and the J segment 6 bases; nucleotides outside the gene matches: 2.

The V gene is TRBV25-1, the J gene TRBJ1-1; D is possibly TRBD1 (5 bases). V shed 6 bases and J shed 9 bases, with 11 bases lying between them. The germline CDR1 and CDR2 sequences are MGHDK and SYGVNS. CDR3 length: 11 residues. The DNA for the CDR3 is TGTGCCAGCAGAAGAGGGACGAAAGCTTTCTTT. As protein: CASRRGTKAFF.

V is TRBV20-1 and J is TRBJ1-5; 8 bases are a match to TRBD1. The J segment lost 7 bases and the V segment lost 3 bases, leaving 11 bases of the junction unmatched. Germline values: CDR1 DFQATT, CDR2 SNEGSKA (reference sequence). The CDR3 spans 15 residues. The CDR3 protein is CSARGPGGVGQPQHF. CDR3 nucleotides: TGCAGTGCTAGGGGGCCAGGGGGCGTTGGGCAGCCCCAGCATTTT.

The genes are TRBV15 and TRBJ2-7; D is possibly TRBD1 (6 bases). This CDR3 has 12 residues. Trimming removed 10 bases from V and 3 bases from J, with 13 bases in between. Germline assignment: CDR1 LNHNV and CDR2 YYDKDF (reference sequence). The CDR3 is CAIRDTDYEQYF. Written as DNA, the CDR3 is TGTGCCATCCGGGACACTGACTACGAGCAGTACTTC.

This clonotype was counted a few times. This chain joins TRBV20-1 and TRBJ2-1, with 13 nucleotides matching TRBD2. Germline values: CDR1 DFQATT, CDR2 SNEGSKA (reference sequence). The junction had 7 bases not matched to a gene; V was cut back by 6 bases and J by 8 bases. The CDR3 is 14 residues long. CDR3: CSATGTSGKDEQFF. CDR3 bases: TGCAGTGCCACCGGGACTAGCGGGAAAGATGAGCAGTTCTTC.

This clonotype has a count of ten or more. The CDR3 sequence: CASSRGRPGHNEQFF. CDR3 DNA sequence: TGTGCCAGCAGCCGTGGGAGGCCCGGCCACAATGAGCAGTTCTTC. This chain connects TRBV7-9 to TRBJ2-1; a weak D match, TRBD2 (6 bases). The CDR3 has 15 residues. Per the germline V gene, CDR1 is SEHNR and CDR2 is FQNEAQ (reference sequence). Deletions cut 5 bases from V and 5 bases from J, with 16 bases between.

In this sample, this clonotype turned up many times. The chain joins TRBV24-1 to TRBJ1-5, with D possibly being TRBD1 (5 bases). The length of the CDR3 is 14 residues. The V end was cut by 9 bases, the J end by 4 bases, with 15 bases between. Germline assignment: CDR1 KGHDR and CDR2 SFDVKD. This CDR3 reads CATGGDRLNQPQHF. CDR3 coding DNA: TGTGCCACCGGCGGGGACCGCCTAAATCAGCCCCAGCATTTT.

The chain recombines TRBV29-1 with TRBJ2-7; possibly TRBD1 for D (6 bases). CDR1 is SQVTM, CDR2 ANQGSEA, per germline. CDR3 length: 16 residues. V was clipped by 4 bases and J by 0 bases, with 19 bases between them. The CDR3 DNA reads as TGCAGCGTTGGTTTGAAACAGGGTCTTAGCTCCTACGAGCAGTACTTC. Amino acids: CSVGLKQGLSSYEQYF.

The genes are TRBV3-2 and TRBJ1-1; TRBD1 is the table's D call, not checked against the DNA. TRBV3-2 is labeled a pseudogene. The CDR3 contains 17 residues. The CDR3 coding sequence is TGTGCCAGCAGCCAAGATATAGGGGCGGGTCGGAACACTGAAGCTTTCTTT. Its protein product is CASSQDIGAGRNTEAFF.

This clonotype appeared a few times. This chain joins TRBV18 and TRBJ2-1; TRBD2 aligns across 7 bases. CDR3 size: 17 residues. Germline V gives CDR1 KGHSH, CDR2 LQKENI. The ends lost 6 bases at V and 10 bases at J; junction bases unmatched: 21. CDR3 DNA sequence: TGTGCCAGCTCCCTCGAATTCGGTAGCGGGTGGCCTGACGAGCAGTTCTTC. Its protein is CASSLEFGSGWPDEQFF.

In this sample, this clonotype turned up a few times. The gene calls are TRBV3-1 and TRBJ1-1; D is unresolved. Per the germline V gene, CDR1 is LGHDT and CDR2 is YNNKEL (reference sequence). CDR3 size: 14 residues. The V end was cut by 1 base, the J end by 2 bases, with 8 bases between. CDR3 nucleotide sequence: TGTGCCAGCAGCCAAGTCGCAGCCAACACTGAAGCTTTCTTT. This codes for CASSQVAANTEAFF.

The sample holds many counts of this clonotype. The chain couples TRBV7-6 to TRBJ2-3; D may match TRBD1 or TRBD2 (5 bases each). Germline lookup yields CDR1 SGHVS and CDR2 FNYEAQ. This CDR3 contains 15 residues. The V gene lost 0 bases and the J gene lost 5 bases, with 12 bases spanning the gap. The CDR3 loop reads CASSLAPGTLDTQYF. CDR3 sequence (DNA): TGTGCCAGCAGCTTAGCGCCCGGGACCTTAGATACGCAGTATTTT.

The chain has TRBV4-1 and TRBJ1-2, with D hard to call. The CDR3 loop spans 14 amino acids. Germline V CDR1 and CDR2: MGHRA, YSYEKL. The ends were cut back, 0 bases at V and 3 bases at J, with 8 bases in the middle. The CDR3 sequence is CASSQDVTDYGYTF. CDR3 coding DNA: TGCGCCAGCAGCCAAGACGTCACAGACTATGGCTACACCTTC.

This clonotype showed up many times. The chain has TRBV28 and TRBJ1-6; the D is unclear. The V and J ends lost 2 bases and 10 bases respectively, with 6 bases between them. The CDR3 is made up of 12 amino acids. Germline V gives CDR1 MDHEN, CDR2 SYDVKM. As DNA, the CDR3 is TGTGCCAGCAGTTTACGGTGGTCACCCCTCCACTTT. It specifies CASSLRWSPLHF.

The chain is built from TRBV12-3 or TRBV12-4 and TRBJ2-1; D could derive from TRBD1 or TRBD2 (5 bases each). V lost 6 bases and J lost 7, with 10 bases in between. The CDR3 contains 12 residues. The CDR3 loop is CASSGDRNEQFF. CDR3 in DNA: TGTGCCAGCAGCGGGGACCGTAATGAGCAGTTCTTC.

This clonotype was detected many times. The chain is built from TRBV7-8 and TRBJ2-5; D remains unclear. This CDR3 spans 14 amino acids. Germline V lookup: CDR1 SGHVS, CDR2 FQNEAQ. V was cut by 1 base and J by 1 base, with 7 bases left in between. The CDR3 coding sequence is TGTGCCAGCAGCTTAGACACAGCCCAAGAGACCCAGTACTTC. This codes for CASSLDTAQETQYF.